The 8 T cell receptor beta chains below all came from one sample that was sequenced in a study of blood T cells in healthy people across ages. Then a second PCR, running roughly 7 to 11 cycles, was carried out with a sample-barcoded 5' primer and a J-beta primer mix. TCRdb analysed the 5' RACE reads with MiXCR anew, one entry per CDR3 protein. The repertoire holds about 800,000 distinct CDR3 sequences, around 45% seen once, with over 15% in the top ten. The sequenced material came from blood. All receptors derive from a man older than 75 in good health.

This clonotype was counted many times. The chain uses TRBV12-3 or TRBV12-4 and TRBJ2-2; TRBD2 aligns across 7 bases. With 2 bases clipped from V and 3 bases from J, the junction kept 0 bases outside the gene matches. The CDR3 spans 14 residues. The CDR3 loop reads CASSLLADTGELFF. In nucleotides, the CDR3 is TGTGCCAGCAGTTTACTAGCGGACACCGGGGAGCTGTTTTTT.

This chain connects TRBV24-1 to TRBJ2-1; perhaps TRBD1 as D (6 bases). The V end lost 7 bases, the J end lost 13 bases, and 28 bases lay between the germline ends. The CDR3 totals 16 residues. In germline, CDR1 is KGHDR, CDR2 SFDVKD. This chain's CDR3 is CATSGSTGTTEETQFF. Here the CDR3 DNA reads TGTGCCACCAGCGGTTCTACCGGGACAACCGAAGAGACCCAGTTCTTC.

Notes on this clonotype: This may come from a read error, since a much larger clone is one base off. J is TRBJ2-7 and V is TRBV10-3; D gene unclear. This CDR3 comprises 14 residues. CDR1 and CDR2 from the germline V gene are ENHRY and SYGVKD. The ends were cut back, 10 bases at V and 3 bases at J, with 19 bases in the middle. This CDR3 reads CATRSRERFYEQYF. CDR3 in DNA: TGTGCCACCCGTTCAAGAGAGCGCTTCTACGAGCAGTACTTC.

The CDR3 DNA reads TGTGCCAGCAGCTCGGATTCTGAAGCTTTCTTT. Its translation is CASSSDSEAFF. The chain couples TRBV5-5 to TRBJ1-1; D is unclear. CDR1 is SGHKS, CDR2 YYEKEE, per germline (reference sequence). The CDR3 length is 11 residues. V lost 3 bases to trimming and J lost 6 bases, with 6 bases between them. The variable domain in full, with the rest retrieved from reference TRBV5-5 and TRBJ1-1, is DAGVTQSPTHLIKTRGQQVTLRCSPISGHKSVSWYQQVLGQGPQFIFQYYEKEERGRGNFPDRFSARQFPNYSSELNVNALLLGDSALYLCASSSDSEAFFGQGTRLTVV.

The J gene is TRBJ2-1, the V gene TRBV12-3 or TRBV12-4, with 7 positions matching TRBD2. The CDR3 sequence is 14 residues long. V lost 6 bases and J lost 7; bases outside the gene matches: 9. CDR3 sequence reads: CASRRRESQNEQFF. DNA for the CDR3: TGTGCCAGCAGGCGGCGGGAGTCACAAAATGAGCAGTTCTTC.

The table lists this clonotype with a few counts. The rearrangement links TRBV29-1 to TRBJ2-5; 12 nucleotides align to TRBD2. The J call is doubtful: the DNA matches TRBJ2-7 better. This CDR3 spans 15 amino acids. CDR1 and CDR2 (germline): SQVTM, ANQGSEA. CDR3 DNA sequence: TGCAGCGTTGAACCCGAGCTAGCGGGAGGGGGCGAGCAGTACTTC. Translating it yields CSVEPELAGGGEQYF.

This clonotype was detected once. The chain couples TRBV2 to TRBJ2-1; TRBD1 aligns across 9 bases. V trimming: 5 bases; J trimming: 13 bases; junction bases outside the gene matches: 15. The CDR3 covers 15 residues. The germline V gene has CDR1 SNHLY and CDR2 FYNNEI. CDR3 sequence reads: CASSPGTGRAETQFF. The CDR3 bases are TGTGCCAGCAGTCCCGGGACAGGGAGGGCAGAGACCCAGTTCTTC.

The chain couples TRBV9 to TRBJ2-3; D possibly matches TRBD1 or TRBD2 (6 bases each). CDR1 is SGDLS and CDR2 is YYNGEE in the germline V gene. CDR3 length: 16 residues. Trimming stripped 2 bases from V and 3 bases from J, with 16 bases between. The CDR3 here is CASSVGASDGTDTQYF. The CDR3 nucleotides read TGTGCCAGCAGCGTGGGGGCTAGCGATGGAACAGATACGCAGTATTTT.